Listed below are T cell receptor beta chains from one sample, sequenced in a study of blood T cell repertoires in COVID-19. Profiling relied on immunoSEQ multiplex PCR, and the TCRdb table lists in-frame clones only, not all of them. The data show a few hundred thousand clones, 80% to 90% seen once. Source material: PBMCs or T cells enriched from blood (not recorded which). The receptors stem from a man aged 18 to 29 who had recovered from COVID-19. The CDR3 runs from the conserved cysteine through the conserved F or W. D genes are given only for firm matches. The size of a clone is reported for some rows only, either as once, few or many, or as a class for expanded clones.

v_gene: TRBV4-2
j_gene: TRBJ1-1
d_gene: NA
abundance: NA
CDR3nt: TGTGCCAGCAGCCAAGTATCAATGAGGGTAGCTGAAGCTTTCTTT
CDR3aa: CASSQVSMRVAEAFF

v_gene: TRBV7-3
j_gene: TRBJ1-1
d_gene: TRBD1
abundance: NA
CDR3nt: TGTGCCAGCAGCTTAACCCCAGGGGGCGCGAATGAAGCTTTCTTT
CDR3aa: CASSLTPGGANEAFF

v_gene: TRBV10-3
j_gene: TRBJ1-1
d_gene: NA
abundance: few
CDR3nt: TGTGCCATCAGTGATCCCACAGGGAGCACTGAAGCTTTCTTT
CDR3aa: CAISDPTGSTEAFF

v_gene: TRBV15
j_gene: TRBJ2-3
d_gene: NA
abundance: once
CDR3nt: TGTGCCACCAGCGGGAAGCTATTTGGGGGGAGCACAGATACGCAGTATTTT
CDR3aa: CATSGKLFGGSTDTQYF

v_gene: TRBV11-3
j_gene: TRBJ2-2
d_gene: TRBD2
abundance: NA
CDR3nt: TGTGCCAGCAGCCGGCTAGCGGGAGCCTCCGGGGAGCTGTTTTTT
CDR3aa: CASSRLAGASGELFF

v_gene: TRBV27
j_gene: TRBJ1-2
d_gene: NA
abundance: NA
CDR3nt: TGTGCCAGCAGTTTATCGCCCCAGGGCGGCGGGATCGGCTATGGCTACACCTTC
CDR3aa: CASSLSPQGGGIGYGYTF

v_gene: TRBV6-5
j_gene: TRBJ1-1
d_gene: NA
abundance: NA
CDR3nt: TGTGCCAGCAGTTACTCTCGCAGGGAGGGAACTGAAGCTTTCTTT
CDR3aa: CASSYSRREGTEAFF

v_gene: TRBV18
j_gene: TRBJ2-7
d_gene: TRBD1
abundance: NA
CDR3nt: TGTGCCAGCTCACGATTTGAGGGGGCGTGGGAGCAGTACTTC
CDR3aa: CASSRFEGAWEQYF

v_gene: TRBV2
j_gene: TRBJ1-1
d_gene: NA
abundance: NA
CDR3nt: TGTGCCAGCAGTGCGCCCTTGGGCCAGGGGGAAGCTTTCTTT
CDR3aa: CASSAPLGQGEAFF

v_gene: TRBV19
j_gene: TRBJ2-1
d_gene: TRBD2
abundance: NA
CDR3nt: TGTGCCAGTAAGGCTTCTAGCGGTTACAATGAGCAGTTCTTC
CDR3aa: CASKASSGYNEQFF

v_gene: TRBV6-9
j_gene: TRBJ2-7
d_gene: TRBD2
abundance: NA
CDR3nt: TGTGCCAGCAGTTACGGGGAGGGCAGGCCCCAGCAGTACTTC
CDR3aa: CASSYGEGRPQQYF

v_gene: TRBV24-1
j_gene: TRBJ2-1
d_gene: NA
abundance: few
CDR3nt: TGTGCCACCAGTGTGGGGGGGCAAGAGCAGTTCTTC
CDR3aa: CATSVGGQEQFF

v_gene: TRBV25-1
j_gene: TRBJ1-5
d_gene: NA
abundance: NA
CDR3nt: TGTGCCAGCAGTGATCAAGGGGTGCGGCAGCCCCAGCATTTT
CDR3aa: CASSDQGVRQPQHF

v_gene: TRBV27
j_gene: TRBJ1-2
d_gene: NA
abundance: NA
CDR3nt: TGTGCCAGCAGTTTATCTACAGAAGGCTATGGCTACACCTTC
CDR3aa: CASSLSTEGYGYTF

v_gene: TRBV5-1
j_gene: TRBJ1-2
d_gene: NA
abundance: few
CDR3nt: TGCGCCAGCAGCTACGACCCGGGGTTCGATGGCTACACCTTC
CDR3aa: CASSYDPGFDGYTF

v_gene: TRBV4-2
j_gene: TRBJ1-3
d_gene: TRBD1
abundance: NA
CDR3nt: TGTGCCAGCAGCCAAAACAGGGGGATTGGAAACACCATATATTTT
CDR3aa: CASSQNRGIGNTIYF

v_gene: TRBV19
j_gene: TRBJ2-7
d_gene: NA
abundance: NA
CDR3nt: TGTGCCAGTAGTATATCGCGCCTACGAGTGCAGTACTTC
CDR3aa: CASSISRLRVQYF

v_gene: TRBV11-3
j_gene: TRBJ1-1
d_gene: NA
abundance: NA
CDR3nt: TGTGCCAGCAGCTTAGGAGGCTCTGGTAACACTGAAGCTTTCTTT
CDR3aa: CASSLGGSGNTEAFF

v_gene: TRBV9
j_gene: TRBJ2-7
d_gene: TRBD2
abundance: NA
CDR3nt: TGTGCCAGCAGCGCTTCTAAGGGGCTAGCGGTCTACGAGCAGTACTTC
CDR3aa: CASSASKGLAVYEQYF

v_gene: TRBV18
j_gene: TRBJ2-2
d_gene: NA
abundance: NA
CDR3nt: TGTGCCAGCTCACCACTTCCGACAGCAACCGGGGAGCTGTTTTTT
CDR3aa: CASSPLPTATGELFF

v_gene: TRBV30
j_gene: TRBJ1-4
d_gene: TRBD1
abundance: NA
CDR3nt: TGTGCCTGGAGGGCCCGGGACAGGGGAAAACTGTTTTTT
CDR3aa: CAWRARDRGKLFF

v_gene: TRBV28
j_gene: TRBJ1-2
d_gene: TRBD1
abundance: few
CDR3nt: TGTGCCAGCAGCTGGGGCAGGGGGCTTGGCTACACCTTC
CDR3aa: CASSWGRGLGYTF

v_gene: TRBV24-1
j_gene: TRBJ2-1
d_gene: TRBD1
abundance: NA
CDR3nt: TGTGCCACCAGTGATTCCCCATCCGGACAGGGTCGAACCTACAATGAGCAGTTCTTC
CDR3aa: CATSDSPSGQGRTYNEQFF

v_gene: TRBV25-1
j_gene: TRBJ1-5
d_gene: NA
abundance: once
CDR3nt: TGTGCCAGCAGTGGTGGCCTCTATCAGCCCCAGCATTTT
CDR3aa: CASSGGLYQPQHF

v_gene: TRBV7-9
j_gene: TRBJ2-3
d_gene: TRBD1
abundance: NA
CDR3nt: TGTGCCAGCAGCCCCAGGGGACAGGGGCCGGATACGCAGTATTTT
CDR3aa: CASSPRGQGPDTQYF

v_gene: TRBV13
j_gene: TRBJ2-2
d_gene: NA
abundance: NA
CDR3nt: TGTGCCAGCAGCTTAGGACTGAACACCGGGGAGCTGTTTTTT
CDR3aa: CASSLGLNTGELFF

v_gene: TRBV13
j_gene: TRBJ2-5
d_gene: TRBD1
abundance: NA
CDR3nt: TGTGCCAGCAGCTTAGGCCAGGGGACAGGGAAAGAGACCCAGTACTTC
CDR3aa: CASSLGQGTGKETQYF

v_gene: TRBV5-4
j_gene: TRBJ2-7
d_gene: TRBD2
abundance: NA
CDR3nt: TGTGCCAGCAGCCAAGCGGGGGCGAGCTCCTACGAGCAGTACTTC
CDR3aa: CASSQAGASSYEQYF

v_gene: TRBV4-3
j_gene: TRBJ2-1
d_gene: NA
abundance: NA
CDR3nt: TGCGCCAGCAGCGTAGAGACTAGCCAGGGGCCGTTCTTC
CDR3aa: CASSVETSQGPFF

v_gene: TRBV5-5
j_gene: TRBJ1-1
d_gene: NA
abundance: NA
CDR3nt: TGTGCCAGCAGCCCTACGTACAGGGACACTGAAGCTTTCTTT
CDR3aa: CASSPTYRDTEAFF

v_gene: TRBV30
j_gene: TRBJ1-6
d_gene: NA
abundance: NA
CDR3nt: TGTGCCTGGAGTTATGGCGAGGCACCCCTCCACTTT
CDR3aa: CAWSYGEAPLHF

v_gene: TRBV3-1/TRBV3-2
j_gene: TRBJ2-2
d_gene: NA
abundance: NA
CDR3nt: TGTGCCAGCAACCCGGGAGACATTCGATCCGGGGAGCTGTTTTTT
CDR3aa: CASNPGDIRSGELFF

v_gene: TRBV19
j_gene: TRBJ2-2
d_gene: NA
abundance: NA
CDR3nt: TGTGCCAGTAGTGGCAGTGCGAACACCGGGGAGCTGTTTTTT
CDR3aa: CASSGSANTGELFF

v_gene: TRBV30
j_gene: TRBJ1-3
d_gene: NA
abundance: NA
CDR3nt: TGTGCCTGGAGTCCTACAGGTCTAGGGGGTGGAAACACCATATATTTT
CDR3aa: CAWSPTGLGGGNTIYF

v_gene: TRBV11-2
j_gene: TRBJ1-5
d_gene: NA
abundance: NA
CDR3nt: TGTGCCAGCAGCTTAGTGGGCCGGGATAATCAGCCCCAGCATTTT
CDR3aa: CASSLVGRDNQPQHF

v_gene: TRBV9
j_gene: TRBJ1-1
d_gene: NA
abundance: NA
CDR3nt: TGTGCCAGCAGCGTAGTTGAAGCCTTGAACACTGAAGCTTTCTTT
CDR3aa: CASSVVEALNTEAFF

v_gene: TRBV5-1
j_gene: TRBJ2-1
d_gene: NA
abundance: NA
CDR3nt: TGCGCCAGCAGCTTGGGTACACAGGGCGGTGAGCAGTTCTTC
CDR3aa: CASSLGTQGGEQFF

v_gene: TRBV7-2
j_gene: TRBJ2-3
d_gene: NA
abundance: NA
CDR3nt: TGTGCCAGCAGCCCCGTCACAGATACGCAGTATTTT
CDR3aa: CASSPVTDTQYF

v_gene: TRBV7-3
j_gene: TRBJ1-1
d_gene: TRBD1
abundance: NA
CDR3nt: TGTGCCAGCAGCTTACGGCCCCCAGGACAGGCGAACACTGAAGCTTTCTTT
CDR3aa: CASSLRPPGQANTEAFF

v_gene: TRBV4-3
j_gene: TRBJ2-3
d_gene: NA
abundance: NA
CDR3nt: TGCGCCAGCAGCCAAGATATGAGCCCCCGAACAGATACGCAGTATTTT
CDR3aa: CASSQDMSPRTDTQYF

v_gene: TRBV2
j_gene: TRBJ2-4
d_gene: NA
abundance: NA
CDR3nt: TGTGCCAGCAGTGGACAGCCCCCGAACATTCAGTACTTC
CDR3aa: CASSGQPPNIQYF

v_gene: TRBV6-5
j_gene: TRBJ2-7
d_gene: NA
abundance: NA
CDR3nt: TGTGCCAGCAGCCCAGGGAATTTCTACGAGCAGTACTTC
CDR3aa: CASSPGNFYEQYF

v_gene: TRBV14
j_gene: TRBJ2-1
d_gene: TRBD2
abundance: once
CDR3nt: TGTGCCAGCAGCCAATGGTGGGACGCCGACGGGACTAGCGACAATGAGCAGTTCTTC
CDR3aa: CASSQWWDADGTSDNEQFF

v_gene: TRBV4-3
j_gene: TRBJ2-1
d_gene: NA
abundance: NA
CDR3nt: TGCGCCAGCAGCCAGGGACTGATAAGCTCCTACAATGAGCAGTTCTTC
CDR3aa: CASSQGLISSYNEQFF

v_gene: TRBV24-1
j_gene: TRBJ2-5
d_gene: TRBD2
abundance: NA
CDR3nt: TGTGCCACCAGTGGGGTCCGGGGGGGAGGAGAGACCCAGTACTTC
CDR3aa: CATSGVRGGGETQYF

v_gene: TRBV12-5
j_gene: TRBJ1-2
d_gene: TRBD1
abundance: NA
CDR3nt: TGTGCTAGTGGTTTGGAACAGGGGAAGGTCGGAGCTACGGGCTTC
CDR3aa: CASGLEQGKVGATGF

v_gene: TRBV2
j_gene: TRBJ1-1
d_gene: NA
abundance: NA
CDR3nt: TGTGCCAGCTTTTCGACACTTCCGAACACTGAAGCTTTCTTT
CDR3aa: CASFSTLPNTEAFF

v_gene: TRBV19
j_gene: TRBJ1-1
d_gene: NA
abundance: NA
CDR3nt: TGTGCCAGTAGTACAGGGGCGCTAACTGCTGAAGCTTTCTTT
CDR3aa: CASSTGALTAEAFF

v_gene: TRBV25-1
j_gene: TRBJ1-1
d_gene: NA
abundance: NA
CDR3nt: TGTGCCCGCGATATAAGGAACACTGAAGCTTTCTTT
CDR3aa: CARDIRNTEAFF

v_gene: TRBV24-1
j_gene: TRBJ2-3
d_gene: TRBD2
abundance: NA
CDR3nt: TGTGCCACCAGTGACCCCTCGACTAGCGCGGATACGCAGTATTTT
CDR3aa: CATSDPSTSADTQYF

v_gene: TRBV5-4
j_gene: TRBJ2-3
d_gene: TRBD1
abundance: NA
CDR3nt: TGTGCCAGCAGCTTACAGGGGGCATCAGATACGCAGTATTTT
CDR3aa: CASSLQGASDTQYF

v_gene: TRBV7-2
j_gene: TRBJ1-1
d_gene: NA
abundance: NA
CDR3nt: TGTGCCAGCAGATCTACCACAGGGAGGAACACTGAAGCTTTCTTT
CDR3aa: CASRSTTGRNTEAFF

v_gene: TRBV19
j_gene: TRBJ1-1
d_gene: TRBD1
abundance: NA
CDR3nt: TGTGCCAGTAGCAGGGACAGGGGGAGTGAAGCTTTCTTT
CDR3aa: CASSRDRGSEAFF

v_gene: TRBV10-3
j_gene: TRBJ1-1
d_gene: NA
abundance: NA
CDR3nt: TGTGCCATCAGTGTAGCAGGGCCTGAAGCTTTCTTT
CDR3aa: CAISVAGPEAFF